What follows is one TCR beta chain and its context. CD4+ cells underwent separation, giving CD45RA+ naive and CD45RA-negative memory subsets. V lost 3 bases and J lost 3; bases outside the gene matches: 2. The CDR3 consists of 14 residues. From germline, CDR1 is SGHTA and CDR2 FQGNSA. This specimen belongs to a study of shared clonotypes between healthy human individuals. The wider study: Contributing individuals were two females and three males aged 18 to 49.

Data came from immunoSEQ multiplex PCR; TCRdb stores just in-frame clones and leaves some out. The sample consists of hundreds of thousands of clones, roughly 73% of them appearing once. Material: memory CD4+ T cells sorted from blood. Subset described: CD45RA-negative fraction. This rearrangement joins TRBV7-2 to TRBJ2-1, with TRBD2 matching 7 bases. This clonotype was obtained from a woman aged 25 to 39 in good health. This chain's CDR3 is CASSLTSIYNEQFF. In DNA, the CDR3 is TGTGCCAGCAGCTTGACTAGCATCTACAATGAGCAGTTCTTC.